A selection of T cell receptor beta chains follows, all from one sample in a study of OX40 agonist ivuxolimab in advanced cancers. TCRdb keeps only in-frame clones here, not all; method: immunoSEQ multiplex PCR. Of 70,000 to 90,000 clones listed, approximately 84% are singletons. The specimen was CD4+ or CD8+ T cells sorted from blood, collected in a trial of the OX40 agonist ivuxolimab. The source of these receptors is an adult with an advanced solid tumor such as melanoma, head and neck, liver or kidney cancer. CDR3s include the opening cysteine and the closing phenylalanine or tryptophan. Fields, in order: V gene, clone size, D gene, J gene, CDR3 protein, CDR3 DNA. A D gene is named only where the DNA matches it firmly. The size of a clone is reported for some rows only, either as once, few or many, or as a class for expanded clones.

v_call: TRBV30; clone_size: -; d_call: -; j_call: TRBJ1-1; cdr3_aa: CAWNLGQVNTEAFF; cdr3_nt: TGTGCCTGGAATCTGGGGCAGGTTAACACTGAAGCTTTCTTT
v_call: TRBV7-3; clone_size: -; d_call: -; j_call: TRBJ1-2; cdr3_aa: CASSFTGTVGYTF; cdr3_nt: TGTGCCAGCAGCTTTACAGGGACGGTCGGCTACACCTTC
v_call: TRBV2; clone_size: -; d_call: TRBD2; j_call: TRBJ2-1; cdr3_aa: CAAGTSGGLSVPNEQFF; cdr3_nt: TGTGCCGCAGGGACTAGCGGAGGACTGTCTGTACCCAATGAGCAGTTCTTC
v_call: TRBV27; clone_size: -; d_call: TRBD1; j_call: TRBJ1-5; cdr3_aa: CASSSQGGQGRQPQHF; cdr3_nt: TGTGCCAGCAGTTCCCAGGGGGGGCAGGGTCGTCAGCCCCAGCATTTT
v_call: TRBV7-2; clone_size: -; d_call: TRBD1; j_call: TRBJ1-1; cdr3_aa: CASSPNRDSYEAFF; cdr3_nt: TGTGCCAGCAGCCCAAACCGGGACAGCTATGAAGCTTTCTTT
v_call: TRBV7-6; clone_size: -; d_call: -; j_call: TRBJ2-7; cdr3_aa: CASSLAPTYPDHEQYF; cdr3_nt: TGTGCCAGCAGCTTAGCGCCCACTTACCCGGACCACGAGCAGTACTTC
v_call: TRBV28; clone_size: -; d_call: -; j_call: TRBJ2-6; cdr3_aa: CASSPGTSSGANVLTF; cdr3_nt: TGTGCCAGCAGTCCGGGGACAAGCTCTGGGGCCAACGTCCTGACTTTC
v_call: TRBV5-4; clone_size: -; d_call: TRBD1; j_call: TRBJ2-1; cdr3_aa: CASSGFGQGAVNEQFF; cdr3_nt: TGTGCCAGCAGCGGATTCGGACAGGGGGCGGTCAATGAGCAGTTCTTC
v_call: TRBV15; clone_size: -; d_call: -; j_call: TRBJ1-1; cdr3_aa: CATSSIISGRTEAFF; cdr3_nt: TGTGCCACCAGCTCCATCATCTCGGGGAGGACTGAAGCTTTCTTT
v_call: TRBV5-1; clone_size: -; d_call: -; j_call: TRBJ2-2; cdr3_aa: CASSPFRAANTGELFF; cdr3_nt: TGCGCCAGCAGTCCTTTTCGGGCCGCGAACACCGGGGAGCTGTTTTTT
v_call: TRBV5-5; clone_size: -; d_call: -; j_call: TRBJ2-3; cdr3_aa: CASSLVGTTDTQYF; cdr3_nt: TGTGCCAGCAGCTTAGTAGGGACCACAGATACGCAGTATTTT
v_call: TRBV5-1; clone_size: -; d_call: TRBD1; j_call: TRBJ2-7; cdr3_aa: CASSPRGQGSYEQYF; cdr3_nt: TGCGCCAGCAGCCCGAGGGGACAGGGCAGCTACGAGCAGTACTTC
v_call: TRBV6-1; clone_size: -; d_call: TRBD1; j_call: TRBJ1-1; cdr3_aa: CASSEAFRGRTEAFF; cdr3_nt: TGTGCCAGCAGTGAAGCTTTCAGGGGGCGCACTGAAGCTTTCTTT
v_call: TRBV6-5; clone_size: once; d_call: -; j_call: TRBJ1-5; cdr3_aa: CASSYSRNSNQPQHF; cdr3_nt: TGTGCCAGCAGTTACAGCAGAAATAGCAATCAGCCCCAGCATTTT
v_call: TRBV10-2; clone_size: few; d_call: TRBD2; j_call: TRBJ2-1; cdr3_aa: CASPLAGGPYNEQFF; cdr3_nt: TGCGCCAGCCCCCTAGCGGGAGGGCCCTACAATGAGCAGTTCTTC
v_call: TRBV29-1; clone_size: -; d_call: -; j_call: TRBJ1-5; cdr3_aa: CSVEGDYGQPQHF; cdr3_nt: TGCAGCGTTGAGGGGGACTATGGACAGCCCCAGCATTTT
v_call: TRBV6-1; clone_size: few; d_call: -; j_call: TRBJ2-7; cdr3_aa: CASSEHASSGYYEQYF; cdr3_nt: TGTGCCAGCAGTGAGCATGCAAGTTCAGGGTACTACGAGCAGTACTTC
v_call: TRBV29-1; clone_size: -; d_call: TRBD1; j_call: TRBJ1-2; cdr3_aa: CSVEGQGGYRYGYTF; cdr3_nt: TGCAGCGTTGAAGGACAGGGGGGCTATAGATATGGCTACACCTTC
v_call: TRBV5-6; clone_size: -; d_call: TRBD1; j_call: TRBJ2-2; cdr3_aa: CASSLGTGTGELFF; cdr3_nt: TGTGCCAGCAGCTTGGGGACAGGGACCGGGGAGCTGTTTTTT
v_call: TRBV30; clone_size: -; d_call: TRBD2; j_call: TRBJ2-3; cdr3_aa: CAWSPAGADTQYF; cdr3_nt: TGTGCCTGGAGCCCGGCGGGAGCAGATACGCAGTATTTT
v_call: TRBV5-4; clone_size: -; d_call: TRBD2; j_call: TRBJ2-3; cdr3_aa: CASSLAQGGADTQYF; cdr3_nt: TGTGCCAGCAGCTTGGCGCAGGGAGGGGCAGATACGCAGTATTTT
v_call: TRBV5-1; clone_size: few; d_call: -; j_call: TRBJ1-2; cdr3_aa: CASSPWGEDPFYGYTF; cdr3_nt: TGCGCCAGCAGCCCCTGGGGAGAGGACCCCTTCTATGGCTACACCTTC